This T cell receptor (beta chain) originates from a study of blood T cell repertoires in COVID-19 (TCRdb year 2020). Study-level background: Collaborator samples came from the United States, Italy and Spain and covered acute and convalescent phases of COVID-19. The prospective study material was composed of cDNA or gDNA derived from T cells, B-cell-depleted T cells, or PBMCs. Where available, HLA class I and class II types were obtained from metadata supplied by the sample provider rather than from assay-based typing. Samples were obtained from the ongoing ImmuneRACE study (first 160 participants) and from about 1,300 subjects provided by 6 global collaborators. A freely available public database, intended as a resource for researchers studying the immune response to SARS-CoV-2, is where the repertoires were released. Nearly every sample came with metadata listing a de-identified subject ID, COVID-19 status, age in years and sex. The dataset comprised deeply sampled blood TCRbeta repertoires from subjects exposed to, actively infected with, or recovered from COVID-19.

Inclusive of the bounding cysteine and phenylalanine, the CDR3 is 15 residues long. Of all the DNA, just the CDR3 is kept, 45 bases in frame from base 1. The V and J ends are trimmed by 4 bases and 0 bases, leaving 10 bases between them. CDR1 and CDR2 are read off the germline V gene as MNHEY and SVGAGI. The immunoSEQ Assay, a bias-controlled multiplex PCR, was used to amplify TCRbeta CDR3 regions from genomic DNA. For the original study's pipeline: The number of nucleated cells in each sample was estimated by amplification of reference gene primers within the assay. To quantify the absolute abundance of each unique TCRbeta CDR3 rearrangement, sequence reads were collapsed and filtered. For each sample, productive Simpson clonality was calculated as the square root of Simpson's diversity index over productive rearrangements. Sourced from immuneACCESS, this table was stored by TCRdb with only in-frame sequences that have V and J called. A share of the clones is absent; for the studies checked, an unresolved V gene accounts for under half, and the remainder has no known explanation. Clone size and V and J calls were adopted from that table, with D and trimming inferred from the DNA. The sample includes tens of thousands of clones, with roughly 70% observed a single time. Of the sample, over 20% falls within the top ten clones.

A remark on this clone: No antigen is known for it. Base qualities are not recorded, but no much larger clone differs from it by a single base. Other DNA sequences in this specimen translate into the identical CDR3.

Overall study results and their limits: The quantity of clinical and demographic metadata differed by source and by participant and was supplied without curation.

Whole blood was collected in K2EDTA tubes by collaborating institutions according to the institutions' own protocols. For TCRbeta analysis, collaborator samples were shipped as frozen whole blood, as isolated PBMCs, or as DNA extracted from either sample type. The TCR comes from a man in his sixties with acute or convalescent COVID-19. The sequence is built from TRBV6-5 and TRBJ2-1; confidence is insufficient to name the D gene. Sequenced: peripheral blood. The DNA reads as follows: TGTGCCAGCAGTTTACTGGCAGGCTCCTACAATGAGCAGTTCTTC. Its translation is CASSLLAGSYNEQFF.